This T cell receptor (beta chain) came from a study of CD8 T cells in ankylosing spondylitis. The length of the CDR3 is 13 residues. Germline values: CDR1 SQVTM, CDR2 ANQGSEA. Trimming cost V 1 base and J 5 bases; bases outside gene matches: 1. For this clonotype: Its target is not known.

TCRdb independently ran MiXCR on the 5' RACE reads; one entry per CDR3 protein. This table has 250,000 or so distinct CDR3 sequences, 15% to 20% appearing once. The study's findings and limits: For ankylosing spondylitis blood, a TCR beta motif of 8 or 9 highly homologous variants appeared characteristic.

This receptor was taken from a male donor with ankylosing spondylitis or in good health (not recorded which). Sequenced: blood, either unsorted or a sorted T cell fraction (not recorded which). The chain carries TRBV29-1 and TRBJ2-3; 9 bases line up with TRBD1. CDR3 amino acids: CSVEGGQGDTQYF. The CDR3 bases are TGCAGCGTTGAAGGGGGACAGGGAGATACGCAGTATTTT.